The entry below describes one TCR beta chain. Compared with germline, one end of the junction differs, possibly owing to a read error. These data come from a study of tumor-infiltrating lymphocytes in primary liver carcinoma. Study-level background: The patient population consisted of men and women between 30 and 69 years of age.

CDR3 length: 15 amino acids. CDR1 is MNHNS, CDR2 SASEGT, per germline. Constant-region priming of approximately 0.55 ug total RNA yielded TCR beta cDNA. Nested multiplex PCR, run for three rounds with slightly modified ARM-PCR, yielded TCR beta libraries. Researchers ran the first two PCR rounds for roughly 11 cycles each with TRBV1-TRBV30 forward primers and a C-beta reverse primer. A single record per CDR3 protein comes from TCRdb applying MiXCR to the multiplex PCR reads. The sample records some 180,000 distinct CDR3 sequences, 85% being singletons. Total RNA and DNA came together from around 20-30 mg of bulk tissue without cell sorting.

The source material was tumor tissue from primary liver carcinoma. This sequence was found in a man aged 40-55 years with primary liver carcinoma and hepatitis B virus infection. The chain has TRBV6-1 and TRBJ2-1; 12 bases align to TRBD2. The CDR3 nucleotides are TGTGCCAGCAGAGGACGACTAGCGGGGGAAAATGAGCGGTTCTTC. Its protein product is CASRGRLAGENERFF.